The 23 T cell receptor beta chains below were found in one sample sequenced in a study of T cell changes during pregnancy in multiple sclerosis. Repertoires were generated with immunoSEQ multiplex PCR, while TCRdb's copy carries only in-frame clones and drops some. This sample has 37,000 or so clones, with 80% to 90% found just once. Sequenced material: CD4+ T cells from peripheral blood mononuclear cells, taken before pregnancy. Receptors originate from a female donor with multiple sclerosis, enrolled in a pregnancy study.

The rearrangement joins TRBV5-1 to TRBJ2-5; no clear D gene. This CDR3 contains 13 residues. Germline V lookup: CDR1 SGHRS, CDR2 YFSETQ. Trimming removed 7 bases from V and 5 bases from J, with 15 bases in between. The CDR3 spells CASAVAGGETQYF. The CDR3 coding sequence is TGCGCCAGCGCCGTGGCAGGTGGGGAGACCCAGTACTTC.

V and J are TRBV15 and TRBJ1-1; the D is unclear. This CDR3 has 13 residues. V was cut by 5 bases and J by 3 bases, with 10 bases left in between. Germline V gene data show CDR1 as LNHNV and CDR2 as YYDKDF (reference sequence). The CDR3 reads CATSLRSDTEAFF. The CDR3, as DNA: TGTGCCACCAGCCTGAGGAGTGACACTGAAGCTTTCTTT.

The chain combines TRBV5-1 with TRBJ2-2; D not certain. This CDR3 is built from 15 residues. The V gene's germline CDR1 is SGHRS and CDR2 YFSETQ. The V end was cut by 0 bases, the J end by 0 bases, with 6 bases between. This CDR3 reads CASSLVLANTGELFF. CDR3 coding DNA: TGCGCCAGCAGCTTGGTCCTCGCGAACACCGGGGAGCTGTTTTTT.

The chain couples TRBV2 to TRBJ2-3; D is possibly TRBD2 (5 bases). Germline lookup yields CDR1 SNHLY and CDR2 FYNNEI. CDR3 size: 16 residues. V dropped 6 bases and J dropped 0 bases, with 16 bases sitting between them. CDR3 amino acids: CASRRVKVISTDTQYF. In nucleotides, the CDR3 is TGTGCCAGCAGGCGGGTTAAAGTTATAAGCACAGATACGCAGTATTTT.

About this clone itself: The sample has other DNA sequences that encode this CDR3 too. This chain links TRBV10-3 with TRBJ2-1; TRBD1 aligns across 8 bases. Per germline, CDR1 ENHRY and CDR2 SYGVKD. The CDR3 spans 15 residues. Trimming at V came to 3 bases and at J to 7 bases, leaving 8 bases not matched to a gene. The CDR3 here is CAISDAQGALNEQFF. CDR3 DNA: TGTGCCATCAGTGATGCTCAGGGGGCGCTGAATGAGCAGTTCTTC.

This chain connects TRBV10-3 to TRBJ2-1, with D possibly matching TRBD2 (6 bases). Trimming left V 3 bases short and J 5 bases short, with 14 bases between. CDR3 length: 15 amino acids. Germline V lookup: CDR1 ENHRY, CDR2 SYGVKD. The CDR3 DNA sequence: TGTGCCATCAGTGACAGCGGGTATACTAACAATGAGCAGTTCTTC. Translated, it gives CAISDSGYTNNEQFF.

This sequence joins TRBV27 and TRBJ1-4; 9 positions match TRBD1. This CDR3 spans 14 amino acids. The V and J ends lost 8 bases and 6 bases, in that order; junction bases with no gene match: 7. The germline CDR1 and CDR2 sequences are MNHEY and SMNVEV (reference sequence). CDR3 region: CASRGGQGHEKLFF. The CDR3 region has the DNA TGTGCCAGCCGCGGGGGACAGGGCCATGAAAAACTGTTTTTT.

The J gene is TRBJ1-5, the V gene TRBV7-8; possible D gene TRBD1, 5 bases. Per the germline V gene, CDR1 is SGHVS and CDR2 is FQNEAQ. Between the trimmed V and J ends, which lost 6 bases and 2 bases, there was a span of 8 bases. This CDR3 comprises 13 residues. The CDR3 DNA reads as TGTGCCAGCAGATCACAGGGCAATCAGCCCCAGCATTTT. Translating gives CASRSQGNQPQHF.

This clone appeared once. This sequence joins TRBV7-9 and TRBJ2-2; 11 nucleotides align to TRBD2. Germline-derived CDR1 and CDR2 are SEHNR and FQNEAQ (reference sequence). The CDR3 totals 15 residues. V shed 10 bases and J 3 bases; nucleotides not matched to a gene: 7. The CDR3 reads CATPAGLADTGELFF. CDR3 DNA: TGTGCCACTCCGGCGGGACTAGCGGACACCGGGGAGCTGTTTTTT.

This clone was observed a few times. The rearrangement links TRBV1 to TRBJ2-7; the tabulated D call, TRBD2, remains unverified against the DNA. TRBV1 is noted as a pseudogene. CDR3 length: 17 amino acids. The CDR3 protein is CTSSLSPPDHSGLEQYF. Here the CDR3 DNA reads TGCACCAGCAGCCTATCCCCCCCGGATCATAGCGGGCTCGAGCAGTACTTC.

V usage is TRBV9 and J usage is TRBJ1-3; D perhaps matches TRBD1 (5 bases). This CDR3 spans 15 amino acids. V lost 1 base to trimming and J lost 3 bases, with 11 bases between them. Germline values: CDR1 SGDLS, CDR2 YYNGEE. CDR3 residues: CASSVSDIFGNTIYF. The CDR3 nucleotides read TGTGCCAGCAGCGTATCGGACATCTTTGGAAACACCATATATTTT. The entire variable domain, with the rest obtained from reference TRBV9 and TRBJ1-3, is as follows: DSGVTQTPKHLITATGQRVTLRCSPRSGDLSVYWYQQSLDQGLQFLIQYYNGEERAKGNILERFSAQQFPDLHSELNLSSLELGDSALYFCASSVSDIFGNTIYFGEGSWLTVV.

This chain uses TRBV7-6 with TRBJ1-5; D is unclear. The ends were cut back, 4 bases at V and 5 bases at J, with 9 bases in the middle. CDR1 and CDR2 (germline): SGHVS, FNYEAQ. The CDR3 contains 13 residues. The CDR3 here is CASSSQRDQPQHF. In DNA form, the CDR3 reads TGTGCCAGCAGCTCCCAACGAGATCAGCCCCAGCATTTT.

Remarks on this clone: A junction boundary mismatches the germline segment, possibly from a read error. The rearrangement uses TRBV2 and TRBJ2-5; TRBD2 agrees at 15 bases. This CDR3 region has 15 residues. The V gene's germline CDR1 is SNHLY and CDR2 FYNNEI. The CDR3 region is CASREGLAGGETQYF. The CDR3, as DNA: TGTGCCAGCAGAGAAGGACTAGCGGGAGGGGAGACCCAGTACTTC. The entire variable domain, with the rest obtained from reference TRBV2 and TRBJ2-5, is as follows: EPEVTQTPSHQVTQMGQEVILRCVPISNHLYFYWYRQILGQKVEFLVSFYNNEISEKSEIFDDQFSVERPDGSNFTLKIRSTKLEDSAMYFCASREGLAGGETQYFGPGTRLLVL.

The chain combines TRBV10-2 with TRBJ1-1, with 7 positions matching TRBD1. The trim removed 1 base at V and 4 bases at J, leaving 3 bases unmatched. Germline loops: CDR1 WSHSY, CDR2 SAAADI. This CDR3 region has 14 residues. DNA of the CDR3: TGCGCCAGCAGTGAGTACAGGGGAGGCACTGAAGCTTTCTTT. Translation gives CASSEYRGGTEAFF.

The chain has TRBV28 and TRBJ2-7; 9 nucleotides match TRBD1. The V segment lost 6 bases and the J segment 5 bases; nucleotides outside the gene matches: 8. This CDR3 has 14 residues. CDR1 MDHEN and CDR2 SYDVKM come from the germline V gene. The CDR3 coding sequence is TGTGCCAGCAGATCGGGACAGGGAACGGACGAGCAGTACTTC. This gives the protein CASRSGQGTDEQYF. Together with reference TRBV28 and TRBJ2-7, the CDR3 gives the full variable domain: DVKVTQSSRYLVKRTGEKVFLECVQDMDHENMFWYRQDPGLGLRLIYFSYDVKMKEKGDIPEGYSVSREKKERFSLILESASTNQTSMYLCASRSGQGTDEQYFGPGTRLTVT.

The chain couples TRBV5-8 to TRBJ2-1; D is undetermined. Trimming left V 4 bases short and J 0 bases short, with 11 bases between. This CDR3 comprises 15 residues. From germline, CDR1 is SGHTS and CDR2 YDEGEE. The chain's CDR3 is CASSRYLSSYNEQFF. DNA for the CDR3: TGTGCCAGCAGCCGCTATCTGAGCTCCTACAATGAGCAGTTCTTC.

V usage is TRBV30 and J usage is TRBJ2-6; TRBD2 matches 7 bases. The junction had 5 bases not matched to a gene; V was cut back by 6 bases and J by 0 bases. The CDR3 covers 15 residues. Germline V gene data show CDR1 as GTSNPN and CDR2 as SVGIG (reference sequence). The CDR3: CACSGSSSGANVLTF. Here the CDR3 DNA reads TGTGCCTGTAGCGGGTCGAGCTCTGGGGCCAACGTCCTGACTTTC.

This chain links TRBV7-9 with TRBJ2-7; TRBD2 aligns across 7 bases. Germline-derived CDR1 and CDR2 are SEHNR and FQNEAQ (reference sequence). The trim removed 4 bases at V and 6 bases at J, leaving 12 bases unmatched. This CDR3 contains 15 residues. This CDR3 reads CASSSQRDRRGEQYF. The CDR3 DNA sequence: TGTGCCAGCAGCTCACAGCGGGATCGGAGGGGCGAGCAGTACTTC.

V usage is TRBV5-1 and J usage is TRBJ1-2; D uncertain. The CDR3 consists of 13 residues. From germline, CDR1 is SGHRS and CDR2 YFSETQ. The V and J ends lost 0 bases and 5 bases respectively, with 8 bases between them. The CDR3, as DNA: TGCGCCAGCAGCTTGGCCGGGGAGTATGGCTACACCTTC. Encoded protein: CASSLAGEYGYTF.

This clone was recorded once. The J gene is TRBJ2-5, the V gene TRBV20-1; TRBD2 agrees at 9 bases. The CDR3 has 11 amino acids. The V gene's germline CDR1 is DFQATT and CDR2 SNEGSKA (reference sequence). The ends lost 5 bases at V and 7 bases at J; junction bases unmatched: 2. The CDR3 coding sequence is TGCAGTGCTGAGCGGGAGGTGACCCAGTACTTC. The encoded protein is CSAEREVTQYF.

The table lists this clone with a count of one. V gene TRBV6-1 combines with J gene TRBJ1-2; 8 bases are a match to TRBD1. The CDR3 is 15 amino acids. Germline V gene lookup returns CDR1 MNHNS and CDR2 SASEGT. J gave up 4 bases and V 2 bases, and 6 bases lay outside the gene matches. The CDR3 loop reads CASSELDRAGYGYTF. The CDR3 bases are TGTGCCAGCAGTGAATTGGACAGGGCGGGCTATGGCTACACCTTC.

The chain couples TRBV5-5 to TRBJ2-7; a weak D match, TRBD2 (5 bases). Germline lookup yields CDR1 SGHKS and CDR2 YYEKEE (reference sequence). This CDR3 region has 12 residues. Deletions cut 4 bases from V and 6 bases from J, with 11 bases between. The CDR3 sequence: CASSPEVVEQYF. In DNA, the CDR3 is TGTGCCAGCAGCCCGGAGGTGGTCGAGCAGTACTTC.

CDR3 sequence: CASSLMAASSYNEQFF. CDR3 DNA sequence: TGTGCCAGCAGCTTAATGGCGGCTAGCTCCTACAATGAGCAGTTCTTC. The chain employs TRBV7-3 and TRBJ2-1, with D unclear. The germline CDR1 and CDR2 sequences are SGHTA and FQGTGA. This CDR3 is 16 amino acids long. V lost 1 base and J 0 bases, leaving 10 bases between the germline ends.